Below are 19 T cell receptor beta chains sequenced from a single sample in a study of cytomegalovirus exposure and HLA in healthy donors. TCRdb's table, derived via immunoSEQ multiplex PCR, lists solely in-frame clones and lacks some. The repertoire consists of approximately 270,000 clones, with over 75% occurring once and the leading ten covering about 11%. The sequencing input was PBMCs. Receptors originate from a man aged 18 to 35 in good health and CMV-seropositive.

V is TRBV5-1 and J is TRBJ2-6, with a possible D match to TRBD2 (6 bases). Germline V gene sequence: CDR1 SGHRS, CDR2 YFSETQ. CDR3 length: 15 amino acids. V lost 3 bases and J lost 1, with 8 bases in between. CDR3 nucleotides: TGCGCCAGCAGCTCGGGGGAGTCTGGGGCCAACGTCCTGACTTTC. It yields the protein CASSSGESGANVLTF. Together with reference TRBV5-1 and TRBJ2-6, the CDR3 gives the full variable domain: KAGVTQTPRYLIKTRGQQVTLSCSPISGHRSVSWYQQTPGQGLQFLFEYFSETQRNKGNFPGRFSGRQFSNSRSEMNVSTLELGDSALYLCASSSGESGANVLTFGAGSRLTVL.

The chain couples TRBV23-1 to TRBJ2-2; D not certain. TRBV23-1 is known as an ORF, though its function is uncertain. The CDR3 has 15 amino acids. The V end lost 6 bases, the J end lost 6 bases, and 17 bases lay between the germline ends. The CDR3 here is CASRRLWERPGELFF. The DNA of the CDR3 is TGCGCCAGCAGGCGACTCTGGGAAAGGCCCGGGGAGCTGTTTTTT.

The chain recombines TRBV4-2 with TRBJ2-1; TRBD2 might be the D (6 bases). CDR1 is LGHNA, CDR2 YNFKEQ, per germline. V lost 1 base and J 6 bases, leaving 10 bases between the germline ends. CDR3 length: 14 amino acids. CDR3 residues: CASSQGGITNEQFF. The CDR3, as DNA: TGTGCCAGCAGCCAAGGCGGGATAACCAATGAGCAGTTCTTC.

The genes are TRBV5-6 and TRBJ2-7; maybe TRBD2 (6 bases). V was cut by 2 bases and J by 6 bases, with 15 bases left in between. The CDR3 is 14 amino acids. Per germline, CDR1 SGHDT and CDR2 YYEEEE. This chain's CDR3 is CASSFGTPQFEQYF. CDR3 nucleotide sequence: TGTGCCAGCAGCTTCGGGACTCCCCAGTTCGAGCAGTACTTC.

The V and J genes are TRBV11-2 and TRBJ1-2; 7 bases fit TRBD1. The CDR3 spans 13 residues. From germline, CDR1 is SGHAT and CDR2 FQNNGV. The J segment lost 4 bases and the V segment lost 5 bases, leaving 4 bases of the junction unmatched. The CDR3 reads CASSTTGVYGYTF. The CDR3 region has the DNA TGTGCCAGCAGCACTACAGGGGTCTATGGCTACACCTTC.

The chain recombines TRBV18 with TRBJ2-7; D is undetermined. Germline V gives CDR1 KGHSH, CDR2 LQKENI. This CDR3 spans 15 amino acids. V was cut by 3 bases and J by 2 bases, with 14 bases left in between. The CDR3 here is CASSPPDRPTYEQYF. DNA for the CDR3: TGTGCCAGCTCACCCCCGGACCGGCCCACCTACGAGCAGTACTTC. The complete variable domain, with remaining parts taken from reference TRBV18 and TRBJ2-7, reads NAGVMQNPRHLVRRRGQEARLRCSPMKGHSHVYWYRQLPEEGLKFMVYLQKENIIDESGMPKERFSAEFPKEGPSILRIQQVVRGDSAAYFCASSPPDRPTYEQYFGPGTRLTVT.

In its sample, this clone was seen once. This chain uses TRBV2 with TRBJ1-5; a possible D gene is TRBD1 (6 bases). The V end was cut by 2 bases, the J end by 11 bases, with 28 bases between. The CDR3 length is 18 residues. Germline CDR1 SNHLY, CDR2 FYNNEI. The CDR3 coding sequence is TGTGCCAGCAGTGAAAGTGGTACGGGGACACGGGTTTCCAGGGCCCAGCATTTT. Translating gives CASSESGTGTRVSRAQHF.

This rearrangement joins TRBV6-1 to TRBJ1-3; D gene unclear. The ends were cut back, 6 bases at V and 4 bases at J, with 4 bases in the middle. This CDR3 contains 11 residues. CDR1 and CDR2 from the germline V gene are MNHNS and SASEGT. CDR3 bases: TGTGCCAGCAGCCGGGGAAACACCATATATTTT. Its translation is CASSRGNTIYF.

V is TRBV11-2 and J is TRBJ2-1; 12 positions match TRBD2. Losses at the gene ends were 7 bases for V and 6 bases for J; bases not matched to a gene: 4. This CDR3 contains 14 residues. The germline V gene encodes CDR1 SGHAT and CDR2 FQNNGV. Here the CDR3 DNA reads TGTGCCAGCACCTCGACTAGCGGGAGCAATGAGCAGTTCTTC. Amino acid sequence: CASTSTSGSNEQFF.

This chain joins TRBV28 and TRBJ1-5, with a possible D match to TRBD1 (5 bases). The CDR3 length is 15 residues. Germline values: CDR1 MDHEN, CDR2 SYDVKM. V was shortened by 2 bases and J by 4 bases, with 12 bases between the two germline ends. The CDR3 protein is CASSLPPRGNQPQHF. The CDR3 nucleotides read TGTGCCAGCAGTTTACCCCCAAGGGGTAATCAGCCCCAGCATTTT.

This clone has more than one count but fewer than ten. The rearrangement links TRBV7-6 to TRBJ1-1; D possibly corresponds to TRBD1 (5 bases). V was shortened by 5 bases and J by 3 bases, with 10 bases between the two germline ends. The germline gives CDR1 SGHVS, CDR2 FNYEAQ. There are 13 residues in the CDR3. The CDR3 here is CASSALQDTEAFF. CDR3 in DNA: TGTGCCAGCAGCGCACTACAGGACACTGAAGCTTTCTTT.

The chain links TRBV27 to TRBJ2-1, with D hard to call. Trimming removed 0 bases at V and 0 bases at J, with 9 bases between. The CDR3 loop spans 16 amino acids. CDR1 and CDR2 from the germline V gene are MNHEY and SMNVEV (reference sequence). In DNA, the CDR3 is TGTGCCAGCAGTTTATCGCCTGTCGTCTCCTACAATGAGCAGTTCTTC. It is translated as CASSLSPVVSYNEQFF.

The gene calls are TRBV27 and TRBJ2-1, with a possible D match to TRBD2 (6 bases). The CDR3 runs 15 residues. The V gene lost 4 bases and the J gene lost 6 bases, with 16 bases spanning the gap. Germline-derived CDR1 and CDR2 are MNHEY and SMNVEV (reference sequence). CDR3 loop: CASSYLGSLSNEQFF. The CDR3 coding sequence is TGTGCCAGCAGTTATCTCGGGAGCCTAAGCAATGAGCAGTTCTTC.

On this clone: Other DNA sequences in this specimen translate into the identical CDR3. The rearrangement links TRBV6-4 to TRBJ2-2, with D uncertain. Trimming left V 0 bases short and J 5 bases short, with 4 bases between. The germline V gene encodes CDR1 MRHNA and CDR2 SNTAGT. CDR3 size: 13 residues. The chain's CDR3 is CASSDSETGELFF. CDR3 sequence (DNA): TGTGCCAGCAGTGACTCGGAGACCGGGGAGCTGTTTTTT.

The J gene is TRBJ2-5, the V gene TRBV5-4, with D maybe TRBD1 (5 bases). The CDR3 totals 15 residues. Germline V lookup: CDR1 SGHNT, CDR2 YYREEE (reference sequence). With 0 bases removed from V and 5 bases from J, the gap between germline ends came to 14 bases. The CDR3 nucleotides read TGTGCCAGCAGCTTGGCGCAGGGTCCTTGGGAGACCCAGTACTTC. This sequence encodes CASSLAQGPWETQYF. The full variable domain, with the rest looked up from reference TRBV5-4 and TRBJ2-5, is ETGVTQSPTHLIKTRGQQVTLRCSSQSGHNTVSWYQQALGQGPQFIFQYYREEENGRGNFPPRFSGLQFPNYSSELNVNALELDDSALYLCASSLAQGPWETQYFGPGTRLLVL.

This clone was found once. V usage is TRBV5-4 and J usage is TRBJ1-2, with a weak D call TRBD1 (6 bases). CDR1 and CDR2 from the germline V gene are SGHNT and YYREEE (reference sequence). The CDR3 is 14 amino acids. The V end was cut by 0 bases, the J end by 3 bases, with 9 bases between. The CDR3 here is CASSLAGAYYGYTF. The CDR3 coding sequence is TGTGCCAGCAGCTTGGCGGGGGCATACTATGGCTACACCTTC.

The chain recombines TRBV25-1 with TRBJ2-2; 10 bases are shared with TRBD2. The CDR3 spans 16 residues. The germline V gene encodes CDR1 MGHDK and CDR2 SYGVNS. The V gene end was trimmed by 5 bases and the J gene end by 6 bases; junction bases not matched to a gene: 9. The DNA for the CDR3 is TGTGCCAGCAGTCGCGGGAGCGGGAGGGCCTCCGGGGAGCTGTTTTTT. Protein: CASSRGSGRASGELFF.

The chain links TRBV5-1 to TRBJ2-1; 11 positions match TRBD2. The J segment lost 5 bases and the V segment lost 2 bases, leaving 6 bases of the junction unmatched. CDR1 is SGHRS, CDR2 YFSETQ, per germline. This CDR3 has 16 amino acids. CDR3 sequence reads: CASSLLAGGSHNEQFF. CDR3 nucleotides: TGCGCCAGCAGCTTATTAGCGGGAGGGAGTCACAATGAGCAGTTCTTC.

The chain carries TRBV6-5 and TRBJ1-5; D unclear. The length of the CDR3 is 15 residues. Looked up from germline, CDR1 is MNHEY and CDR2 is SVGAGI. V was cut by 0 bases and J by 0 bases, with 6 bases left in between. The CDR3 nucleotides are TGTGCCAGCAGTTACTCGTCTTCTAGCAATCAGCCCCAGCATTTT. It is translated as CASSYSSSSNQPQHF.